This section outlines one T cell receptor (beta chain) sequence together with its context. CDR1 and CDR2 from the germline V gene are LNHDA and SQIVND (reference sequence). V lost 5 bases and J 4 bases, leaving 15 bases between the germline ends. The CDR3 spans 15 residues. The sample originates from a study of CD8 T cells in ankylosing spondylitis. TCRdb independently ran MiXCR on the 5' RACE reads; one entry per CDR3 protein. The table includes over 150,000 distinct CDR3 sequences, about 13% detected once. The sequencing input was blood, either unsorted or a sorted T cell fraction (not recorded which). This receptor was obtained from a male donor with ankylosing spondylitis or in good health (not recorded which). V gene TRBV19 combines with J gene TRBJ2-1; maybe TRBD2 (6 bases). The CDR3, as DNA: TGTGCCAGTAGTTTCTCGGGAGCGGTTTACAATGAGCAGTTCTTC. This codes for CASSFSGAVYNEQFF. The full variable domain, in which reference TRBV19 and TRBJ2-1 provide the parts outside the CDR3, is DGGITQSPKYLFRKEGQNVTLSCEQNLNHDAMYWYRQDPGQGLRLIYYSQIVNDFQKGDIAEGYSVSREKKESFPLTVTSAQKNPTAFYLCASSFSGAVYNEQFFGPGTRLTVL.